Below, 5 T cell receptor beta chains from the same sample are listed, as sequenced in a study of neurological immune-mediated disorders. Time point denoted: longitudinal time-point 1 (baseline). TCRdb recomputed calls from the 5' RACE reads with MiXCR, one row per CDR3 protein. The sample consists of tens of thousands of distinct CDR3 sequences, approximately 13% of them appearing once. The sequenced sample was PBMCs. All receptors come from a female donor with HTLV-1-associated myelopathy (HAM/TSP).

This clonotype has at least ten counts. The rearrangement links TRBV5-6 to TRBJ2-3; D possibly corresponds to TRBD2 (7 bases). This CDR3 region has 15 residues. Deletions cut 2 bases from V and 3 bases from J, with 13 bases between. CDR1 and CDR2 (germline): SGHDT, YYEEEE. The CDR3 DNA sequence: TGTGCCAGCAGCTTAAAGGGGGGGCCAACAGATACGCAGTATTTT. Translating gives CASSLKGGPTDTQYF.

This clonotype was counted only a few times. The rearrangement uses TRBV9 and TRBJ2-5, with D possibly called TRBD1 or TRBD2 (5 bases each). Germline assignment: CDR1 SGDLS and CDR2 YYNGEE. The CDR3 has 15 amino acids. Trimming took 0 bases from V and 4 from J, leaving 13 bases between them. The CDR3 loop reads CASSVGIWGTETQYF. CDR3 in DNA: TGTGCCAGCAGCGTAGGAATTTGGGGGACAGAGACCCAGTACTTC.

The table lists this clonotype with many counts. The rearrangement uses TRBV5-1 and TRBJ2-7; D remains unclear. Trimming pared 4 bases from V and 2 bases from J, leaving 7 bases between. The V gene's germline CDR1 is SGHRS and CDR2 YFSETQ. The CDR3 length is 12 residues. CDR3 sequence reads: CASSLQAYEQYF. The CDR3 bases are TGCGCCAGCAGCCTCCAAGCCTACGAGCAGTACTTC.

The table lists this clonotype with many counts. The gene calls are TRBV10-3 and TRBJ1-4; 10 bases line up with TRBD1. The CDR3 is 15 amino acids. Germline V gene lookup returns CDR1 ENHRY and CDR2 SYGVKD. V dropped 4 bases and J dropped 8; count of bases not matched to a gene: 7. This CDR3 is CAISGSGTGDEKLFF. CDR3 nucleotides: TGTGCCATCAGTGGTTCCGGGACAGGGGACGAAAAACTGTTTTTT.

Turning to this clonotype: This may be a read error, as it is one base from a much larger clone. This CDR3 fails to terminate in the conserved phenylalanine or tryptophan, so it likely reflects a read error. This chain joins TRBV2 and TRBJ2-1; 7 nucleotides agree with TRBD1. This CDR3 has 13 residues. In germline, CDR1 is SNHLY, CDR2 FYNNEI. With V trimmed by 6 bases and J by 8 bases, 7 bases remained unmatched. The CDR3 DNA follows: TGTGCCAGCAGCCGGGGACAGTACTATGAGCAGTTCTTA. Its protein is CASSRGQYYEQFL.